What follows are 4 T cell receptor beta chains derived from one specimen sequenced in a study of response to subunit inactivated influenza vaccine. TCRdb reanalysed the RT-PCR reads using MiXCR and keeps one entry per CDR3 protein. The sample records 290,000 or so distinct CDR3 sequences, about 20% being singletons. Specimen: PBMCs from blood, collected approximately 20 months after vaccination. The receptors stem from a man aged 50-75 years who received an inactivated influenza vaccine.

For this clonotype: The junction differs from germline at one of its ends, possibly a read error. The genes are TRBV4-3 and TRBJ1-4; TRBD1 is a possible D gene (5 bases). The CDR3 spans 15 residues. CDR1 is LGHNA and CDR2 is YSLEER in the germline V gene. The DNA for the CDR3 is TGCGCCTGCAGCCCGGGTAAGGGGCACATCTTAGGACTGTTTTTT. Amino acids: CACSPGKGHILGLFF.

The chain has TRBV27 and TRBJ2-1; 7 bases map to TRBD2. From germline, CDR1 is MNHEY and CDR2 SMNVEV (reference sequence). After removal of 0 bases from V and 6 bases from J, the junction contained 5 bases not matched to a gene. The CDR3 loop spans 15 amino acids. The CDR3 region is CASSLSSGLLNEQFF. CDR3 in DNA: TGTGCCAGCAGTTTATCTAGCGGGCTTCTCAATGAGCAGTTCTTC.

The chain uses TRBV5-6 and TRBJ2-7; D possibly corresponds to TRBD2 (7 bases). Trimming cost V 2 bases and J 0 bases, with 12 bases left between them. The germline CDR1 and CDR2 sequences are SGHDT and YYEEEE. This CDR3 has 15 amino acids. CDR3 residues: CASSFLGGASYEQYF. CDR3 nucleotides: TGTGCCAGCAGCTTTCTAGGGGGGGCCTCCTACGAGCAGTACTTC.

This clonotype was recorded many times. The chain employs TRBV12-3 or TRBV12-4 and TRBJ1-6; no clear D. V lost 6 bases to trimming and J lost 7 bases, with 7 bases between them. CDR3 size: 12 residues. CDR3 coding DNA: TGTGCCAGCAGCCCACTCAATTCACCCCTCCACTTT. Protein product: CASSPLNSPLHF.